The T cell receptor (beta chain) under discussion was sequenced for a study of fetal regulatory T cell absence and autoimmunity (dated by TCRdb to 2015 to 2018). A note on the overall study: Autoimmunity of the exocrine pancreas was seen in the IPEX patients even though clinical diabetes was absent. General conclusions and limits of the study: Compared with cord blood, the pancreas TCR compartment showed significant oligoclonal enrichment, and some top clones were enriched more than 95-fold. The oligoclonal enrichment was interpreted as support for antigen-driven autoimmunity occurring in the pancreas before birth in IPEX syndrome. Cord blood and pancreas had broadly similar TRB gene family usage, which resembled published neonatal and adult repertoires.

Genomic DNA from frozen pancreas tissue was processed for repertoire sequencing. The DNeasy Blood and Tissue Kit was used to extract roughly 1.8-3.3 ug of genomic DNA from umbilical cord blood or frozen pancreas. On the immunoSEQ human TCRbeta survey platform, TCRbeta CDR3 regions were amplified and barcoded with a two-step multiplex PCR. Sequencing of the libraries was done on Illumina instruments, and IgH was sequenced in parallel from the same samples. In the source study's methods: Raw reads were filtered against IMGT V, D, J definitions and were binned using a nearest-neighbor algorithm so that PCR and sequencing errors were removed. A clone was defined as an identical nucleotide sequence, and differential abundance between tissues was tested with a Fisher exact test for each clone using a pFDR threshold of p<0.01. A minimum inclusion filter of 10 in either sample excluded clones with frequencies too low for statistical inference. The immunoSEQ Analyzer was used for pairwise clonal comparisons, and IMGT tools were used to assess gene family usage. TCRdb stores this immuneACCESS table with in-frame sequences only. Part of the clones is absent; in the studies checked, under half of the shortfall reflects unresolved V genes, and no reason is known for the rest. V and J calls and clone size come straight from that table; D and trimming were deduced from the DNA. The sample table shows around 100,000 clones, and more than 70% are seen once. Together, the top ten hold roughly 2% of the sample.

As for this clone: Its antigen remains unidentified. No qualities accompany the bases; no much larger clone lies one base away.

The germline V and J ends show losses of 0 bases and 0 bases respectively, and no gene match explains 2 bases of the junction. The CDR3 goes from the cysteine to the phenylalanine over 17 residues. The entry retains the CDR3 DNA only, 51 bases that are in frame from base 1. This TCR was recovered from a male donor with IPEX syndrome. The chain joins TRBV23-1 to TRBJ2-2; TRBD1 fits 9 bases in the junction. TRBV23-1 is an ORF, with its function uncertain. The sequenced material came from pancreas tissue. Here the CDR3 is given as CASSQSRQGANTGELFF. The DNA sequence follows: TGCGCCAGCAGTCAATCAAGACAGGGGGCGAACACCGGGGAGCTGTTTTTT.